The rows below give T cell receptor beta chains drawn from one sample of a study of shared T cell receptors in the human thymus. Some clones are missing from TCRdb's copy, which holds only in-frame ones; the method was immunoSEQ multiplex PCR. The sample lists hundreds of thousands of clones, 75% to 85% occurring once. These same data were also listed under a study on human thymus T cells.

The sequencing sample was made of thymocytes. These receptors all come from a boy younger than two with a congenital heart defect. CDR3s include the opening cysteine and the closing phenylalanine or tryptophan. A D gene is named only where the DNA matches it firmly. Not every row has a clone size; where given, it reads once, few, many or a size class.

d_gene: -
v_gene: TRBV6-1
j_gene: TRBJ2-3
abundance: -
len: 15
CDR3aa: CASSTRDLRTDTQYF
CDR3nt: TGTGCCAGCAGTACGCGAGATCTTCGCACAGATACGCAGTATTTT

d_gene: -
v_gene: TRBV27
j_gene: TRBJ1-1
abundance: -
len: 11
CDR3aa: CASLTACEAFF
CDR3nt: TGTGCCAGCCTGACAGCATGTGAAGCTTTCTTT

d_gene: TRBD1
v_gene: TRBV29-1
j_gene: TRBJ1-5
abundance: -
len: 13
CDR3aa: CSALGQRHQPQHF
CDR3nt: TGCAGCGCCTTGGGACAGAGGCATCAGCCCCAGCATTTT

d_gene: TRBD2
v_gene: TRBV14
j_gene: TRBJ2-5
abundance: few
len: 17
CDR3aa: CASSQEGGGRGQETQYF
CDR3nt: TGTGCCAGCAGCCAAGAAGGTGGCGGGAGGGGCCAAGAGACCCAGTACTTC

d_gene: -
v_gene: TRBV6-1
j_gene: TRBJ2-7
abundance: -
len: 14
CDR3aa: CASSAHRVGHEQYF
CDR3nt: TGTGCCAGCAGTGCCCACAGGGTCGGGCACGAGCAGTACTTC

d_gene: TRBD1
v_gene: TRBV11-1
j_gene: TRBJ2-7
abundance: -
len: 17
CDR3aa: CASSLMGTGPANYEQYF
CDR3nt: TGTGCCAGCAGCTTAATGGGGACAGGACCGGCAAACTACGAGCAGTACTTC

d_gene: -
v_gene: TRBV4-3
j_gene: TRBJ2-7
abundance: -
len: 12
CDR3aa: CASSRGRYEQYF
CDR3nt: TGCGCCAGCAGCCGGGGCCGGTACGAGCAGTACTTC

d_gene: TRBD2
v_gene: TRBV19
j_gene: TRBJ2-7
abundance: once
len: 16
CDR3aa: CASSPDKSGRDYEQYF
CDR3nt: TGTGCCAGTTCGCCCGACAAAAGCGGGAGGGACTACGAGCAGTACTTC

d_gene: -
v_gene: TRBV7-9
j_gene: TRBJ2-2
abundance: few
len: 14
CDR3aa: CASNELANTGELFF
CDR3nt: TGTGCCAGCAACGAGCTGGCGAACACCGGGGAGCTGTTTTTT

d_gene: TRBD2
v_gene: TRBV4-3
j_gene: TRBJ2-2
abundance: -
len: 17
CDR3aa: CASSLREGSLNTGELFF
CDR3nt: TGCGCCAGCAGCCTCCGGGAGGGCAGCCTTAACACCGGGGAGCTGTTTTTT

d_gene: TRBD2
v_gene: TRBV7-2
j_gene: TRBJ2-7
abundance: -
len: 15
CDR3aa: CASSPGLAGAGEQYF
CDR3nt: TGTGCCAGCAGCCCAGGTCTGGCGGGAGCGGGGGAGCAGTACTTC

d_gene: TRBD2
v_gene: TRBV6-6
j_gene: TRBJ2-1
abundance: once
len: 14
CDR3aa: CASMGLAGVDEQFF
CDR3nt: TGTGCCAGTATGGGACTAGCGGGAGTTGATGAGCAGTTCTTC

d_gene: -
v_gene: TRBV13
j_gene: TRBJ2-5
abundance: -
len: 14
CDR3aa: CASSFALAGETQYF
CDR3nt: TGTGCCAGCAGCTTCGCCTTGGCCGGGGAGACCCAGTACTTC

d_gene: TRBD1
v_gene: TRBV4-3
j_gene: TRBJ2-7
abundance: -
len: 16
CDR3aa: CASSQEGTETPYEQYF
CDR3nt: TGCGCCAGCAGCCAAGAGGGGACAGAGACCCCGTACGAGCAGTACTTC

d_gene: TRBD2
v_gene: TRBV10-3
j_gene: TRBJ2-1
abundance: -
len: 16
CDR3aa: CAISEGLAGEVNEQFF
CDR3nt: TGTGCCATCAGTGAGGGACTAGCGGGAGAGGTCAATGAGCAGTTCTTC

d_gene: TRBD1
v_gene: TRBV25-1
j_gene: TRBJ1-1
abundance: -
len: 14
CDR3aa: CASTTDRANTEAFF
CDR3nt: TGTGCCAGCACTACCGACAGGGCGAACACTGAAGCTTTCTTT

d_gene: TRBD1
v_gene: TRBV28
j_gene: TRBJ2-7
abundance: once
len: 15
CDR3aa: CASSSDGTGGWEQYF
CDR3nt: TGTGCCAGCAGTTCCGACGGCACAGGGGGGTGGGAGCAGTACTTC

d_gene: -
v_gene: TRBV6-1
j_gene: TRBJ2-5
abundance: -
len: 12
CDR3aa: CASSERQGLQYF
CDR3nt: TGTGCCAGCAGTGAAAGGCAGGGACTTCAGTACTTC

d_gene: -
v_gene: TRBV29-1
j_gene: TRBJ2-3
abundance: -
len: 12
CDR3aa: CSHPSSTDTQYF
CDR3nt: TGCAGCCATCCTAGCAGCACAGATACGCAGTATTTT

d_gene: TRBD2
v_gene: TRBV5-1
j_gene: TRBJ2-3
abundance: -
len: 16
CDR3aa: CASSYVAGVITDTQYF
CDR3nt: TGCGCCAGCAGCTACGTAGCGGGAGTCATCACAGATACGCAGTATTTT

d_gene: TRBD1
v_gene: TRBV14
j_gene: TRBJ2-7
abundance: few
len: 15
CDR3aa: CASTVGQGMIYEQYF
CDR3nt: TGTGCCAGCACCGTCGGACAGGGTATGATCTACGAGCAGTACTTC

d_gene: TRBD2
v_gene: TRBV29-1
j_gene: TRBJ2-1
abundance: -
len: 14
CDR3aa: CSGISGRLVDEQFF
CDR3nt: TGCAGCGGAATTAGCGGGAGATTGGTCGATGAGCAGTTCTTC

d_gene: TRBD1
v_gene: TRBV14
j_gene: TRBJ1-2
abundance: -
len: 14
CDR3aa: CASSLDRQGYGYTF
CDR3nt: TGTGCCAGCAGCCTTGATCGACAGGGCTACGGCTACACCTTC

d_gene: TRBD1
v_gene: TRBV14
j_gene: TRBJ1-1
abundance: -
len: 18
CDR3aa: CASSQGIRDRGPDTEAFF
CDR3nt: TGTGCCAGCAGCCAAGGAATCCGGGACAGGGGGCCCGACACTGAAGCTTTCTTT

d_gene: TRBD1
v_gene: TRBV11-2
j_gene: TRBJ1-2
abundance: -
len: 16
CDR3aa: CASSPPAGTGSYGYTF
CDR3nt: TGTGCCAGCAGCCCCCCCGCCGGGACAGGGAGCTATGGCTACACCTTC

d_gene: TRBD2
v_gene: TRBV15
j_gene: TRBJ2-1
abundance: once
len: 17
CDR3aa: CATSRGGSTGLAGAGIF
CDR3nt: TGTGCCACCAGCAGGGGGGGTTCTACGGGACTAGCGGGAGCCGGGATCTTC

d_gene: -
v_gene: TRBV27
j_gene: TRBJ2-3
abundance: -
len: 15
CDR3aa: CASIPVGPLTSTQYF
CDR3nt: TGTGCCAGCATCCCCGTCGGGCCCCTGACTAGTACGCAGTATTTT

d_gene: -
v_gene: TRBV15
j_gene: TRBJ2-1
abundance: -
len: 14
CDR3aa: CATNPTTRYNEQFF
CDR3nt: TGTGCCACCAACCCGACAACCCGGTACAATGAGCAGTTCTTC

d_gene: -
v_gene: TRBV7-2
j_gene: TRBJ2-7
abundance: -
len: 14
CDR3aa: CASSPLATSYEQYF
CDR3nt: TGTGCCAGCAGCCCTCTAGCGACATCGTACGAGCAGTACTTC

d_gene: -
v_gene: TRBV7-2
j_gene: TRBJ1-3
abundance: -
len: 14
CDR3aa: CASSLAEQGNTIYF
CDR3nt: TGTGCCAGCAGCTTAGCCGAGCAAGGAAACACCATATATTTT

d_gene: -
v_gene: TRBV18
j_gene: TRBJ2-3
abundance: -
len: 13
CDR3aa: CASSYGSTDTQYF
CDR3nt: TGTGCCAGCTCATACGGGAGCACAGATACGCAGTATTTT

d_gene: -
v_gene: TRBV12-5
j_gene: TRBJ2-7
abundance: -
len: 21
CDR3aa: CASGLVLPWEGAATKGYEQYF
CDR3nt: TGTGCTAGTGGTTTGGTACTCCCTTGGGAAGGGGCCGCGACGAAGGGCTACGAGCAGTACTTC

d_gene: -
v_gene: TRBV9
j_gene: TRBJ2-2
abundance: -
len: 14
CDR3aa: CASKDQGQAGELFF
CDR3nt: TGTGCCAGCAAGGACCAGGGTCAGGCCGGGGAGCTGTTTTTT

d_gene: -
v_gene: TRBV5-6
j_gene: TRBJ1-2
abundance: -
len: 16
CDR3aa: CASSFTGQWTNYGYTF
CDR3nt: TGTGCCAGCAGCTTCACTGGACAGTGGACTAACTATGGCTACACCTTC

d_gene: TRBD2
v_gene: TRBV4-2
j_gene: TRBJ2-1
abundance: -
len: 16
CDR3aa: CASSPRTSGSANEQFF
CDR3nt: TGTGCCAGCAGCCCCCGGACTAGCGGGAGTGCGAATGAGCAGTTCTTC

d_gene: -
v_gene: TRBV7-6
j_gene: TRBJ2-5
abundance: -
len: 13
CDR3aa: CASNRPGQETQYF
CDR3nt: TGTGCCAGCAACAGGCCTGGGCAAGAGACCCAGTACTTC

d_gene: -
v_gene: TRBV4-3
j_gene: TRBJ2-7
abundance: -
len: 16
CDR3aa: CASSQDFYSNSYEQYF
CDR3nt: TGCGCCAGCAGCCAAGATTTTTACAGCAACTCCTACGAGCAGTACTTC

d_gene: -
v_gene: TRBV7-9
j_gene: TRBJ1-5
abundance: -
len: 15
CDR3aa: CASSSAAGDNQPQHF
CDR3nt: TGTGCCAGCAGCTCCGCCGCGGGGGACAATCAGCCCCAGCATTTT

d_gene: -
v_gene: TRBV27
j_gene: TRBJ2-1
abundance: -
len: 15
CDR3aa: CASSLVGARVPEQFF
CDR3nt: TGTGCCAGCAGTTTAGTGGGGGCGCGGGTCCCTGAGCAGTTCTTC

d_gene: TRBD1
v_gene: TRBV15
j_gene: TRBJ1-2
abundance: -
len: 14
CDR3aa: CATSDRGKDYGYTF
CDR3nt: TGTGCCACCAGCGACAGGGGCAAGGACTATGGCTACACCTTC

d_gene: TRBD1
v_gene: TRBV5-8
j_gene: TRBJ2-2
abundance: -
len: 16
CDR3aa: CASSLAGQTHTGELFF
CDR3nt: TGTGCCAGCAGCTTGGCGGGACAGACACACACCGGGGAGCTGTTTTTT

d_gene: -
v_gene: TRBV4-3
j_gene: TRBJ2-1
abundance: -
len: 14
CDR3aa: CASSRGSSYNEQFF
CDR3nt: TGCGCCAGCAGTCGGGGGAGCTCCTACAATGAGCAGTTCTTC

d_gene: -
v_gene: TRBV25-1
j_gene: TRBJ2-1
abundance: -
len: 17
CDR3aa: CASSETPGSSSYNEQFF
CDR3nt: TGTGCCAGCAGTGAAACCCCAGGGTCGAGCTCCTACAATGAGCAGTTCTTC

d_gene: -
v_gene: TRBV9
j_gene: TRBJ2-6
abundance: -
len: 16
CDR3aa: CASSVGGSSGANVLTF
CDR3nt: TGTGCCAGCAGCGTGGGGGGTTCCTCTGGGGCCAACGTCCTGACTTTC

d_gene: TRBD2
v_gene: TRBV6-4
j_gene: TRBJ2-7
abundance: -
len: 16
CDR3aa: CASSDRWREASYEQYF
CDR3nt: TGTGCCAGCAGTGACCGTTGGCGGGAGGCTTCCTACGAGCAGTACTTC

d_gene: TRBD1
v_gene: TRBV28
j_gene: TRBJ2-1
abundance: -
len: 15
CDR3aa: CASSLWGQGAGEQFF
CDR3nt: TGTGCCAGCAGTTTATGGGGCCAGGGGGCGGGTGAGCAGTTCTTC

d_gene: TRBD2
v_gene: TRBV4-2
j_gene: TRBJ2-1
abundance: once
len: 16
CDR3aa: CASSPRGSGRYNEQFF
CDR3nt: TGTGCCAGCAGCCCCCGGGGTAGCGGGAGGTACAATGAGCAGTTCTTC

d_gene: -
v_gene: TRBV5-6
j_gene: TRBJ2-5
abundance: -
len: 15
CDR3aa: CASSSRWRAEETQYF
CDR3nt: TGTGCCAGCAGCTCTCGTTGGAGGGCCGAAGAGACCCAGTACTTC

d_gene: -
v_gene: TRBV19
j_gene: TRBJ2-7
abundance: once
len: 14
CDR3aa: CASSRSARAYEQYF
CDR3nt: TGTGCCAGTAGTAGGAGCGCCCGGGCCTACGAGCAGTACTTC

d_gene: -
v_gene: TRBV10-1
j_gene: TRBJ2-7
abundance: -
len: 15
CDR3aa: CASSELGGPPYEQYF
CDR3nt: TGCGCCAGCAGTGAGTTGGGGGGACCACCCTACGAGCAGTACTTC

d_gene: TRBD1
v_gene: TRBV6-5
j_gene: TRBJ2-3
abundance: -
len: 15
CDR3aa: CASSSLGQGLDTQYF
CDR3nt: TGTGCCAGCAGCTCACTGGGACAGGGGCTGGATACGCAGTATTTT

d_gene: TRBD1
v_gene: TRBV19
j_gene: TRBJ1-2
abundance: -
len: 18
CDR3aa: CATKGGRTGRIRSYGYTF
CDR3nt: TGTGCCACCAAAGGGGGGAGGACAGGGCGTATCCGGAGCTATGGCTACACCTTC

d_gene: TRBD1
v_gene: TRBV5-6
j_gene: TRBJ1-2
abundance: -
len: 15
CDR3aa: CASSFGTDRDYGYTF
CDR3nt: TGTGCCAGCAGCTTTGGCACCGACAGGGACTATGGCTACACCTTC

d_gene: -
v_gene: TRBV5-1
j_gene: TRBJ2-5
abundance: -
len: 15
CDR3aa: CASSSRRPREKTQYF
CDR3nt: TGCGCCAGCAGCTCCCGAAGGCCTCGGGAAAAGACCCAGTACTTC